The 29 T cell receptor beta chains below all came from one sample that was sequenced in a study of blood T cell repertoires in COVID-19. Sequenced by immunoSEQ multiplex PCR; TCRdb stores in-frame clones only, minus some. The sample holds approximately 300,000 clones, around 92% seen once. The source material was peripheral blood. These TCRs come from a man between 18 and 35 years old who had recovered from COVID-19.

The chain is built from TRBV6-2 or TRBV6-3 and TRBJ1-5, with D tentatively TRBD1 (5 bases). The CDR3 totals 16 residues. Trimming took off 0 bases at V and 2 bases at J, with 11 bases between the two ends. Germline V lookup: CDR1 MNHEY, CDR2 SVGEGT. This CDR3 is CASSYSRGLGNQPQHF. CDR3 DNA sequence: TGTGCCAGCAGTTACTCTAGGGGCCTGGGCAATCAGCCCCAGCATTTT.

The rearrangement uses TRBV2 and TRBJ1-1, with a possible D match to TRBD1 (5 bases). The CDR3 extends over 14 amino acids. Per germline, CDR1 SNHLY and CDR2 FYNNEI. Trimming cost V 4 bases and J 1 base, with 10 bases left between them. CDR3 sequence: CASSVVRENTEAFF. CDR3 coding DNA: TGTGCCAGCAGTGTTGTCAGGGAGAACACTGAAGCTTTCTTT.

The V call is TRBV5-4, the J call TRBJ2-3; 15 bases are a match to TRBD2. CDR3 length: 17 amino acids. Germline CDR1 SGHNT, CDR2 YYREEE (reference sequence). V lost 0 bases to trimming and J lost 5 bases; unmatched junction nucleotides: 4. Here the CDR3 reads CASSLGGLAGGVDTQYF. The CDR3 nucleotides are TGTGCCAGCAGCTTGGGGGGACTAGCGGGAGGAGTAGATACGCAGTATTTT.

The chain joins TRBV9 to TRBJ2-2, with D tentatively TRBD1 (6 bases). Trimming shortened V by 3 bases and J by 1 base, and 10 bases separated the two germline ends. CDR3 length equals 15 residues. CDR1 and CDR2 (germline): SGDLS, YYNGEE. CDR3 region: CASSGGHKNTGELFF. In nucleotides, the CDR3 is TGTGCCAGCAGCGGGGGACATAAGAACACCGGGGAGCTGTTTTTT.

The chain carries TRBV6-5 and TRBJ1-1; D call uncertain. The CDR3 totals 15 residues. Trimming cost V 0 bases and J 5 bases, with 13 bases left between them. Germline V gene lookup returns CDR1 MNHEY and CDR2 SVGAGI. CDR3 sequence reads: CASSYSKKGGTEAFF. The CDR3 coding sequence is TGTGCCAGCAGTTACTCGAAGAAGGGAGGTACTGAAGCTTTCTTT.

In this sample, this clone turned up a few times. The chain combines TRBV27 with TRBJ2-2; D is unresolved. The germline V gene has CDR1 MNHEY and CDR2 SMNVEV (reference sequence). The V gene lost 1 base and the J gene lost 5 bases, with 14 bases spanning the gap. The CDR3 consists of 16 residues. The CDR3 is CASSLFMASTTGELFF. Written as DNA, the CDR3 is TGTGCCAGCAGTTTATTCATGGCCAGTACGACCGGGGAGCTGTTTTTT.

The genes are TRBV29-1 and TRBJ2-3; D may be TRBD2 (5 bases). This CDR3 is 12 amino acids long. Trimming took off 6 bases at V and 1 base at J, with 8 bases between the two ends. Germline V gene lookup returns CDR1 SQVTM and CDR2 ANQGSEA. CDR3 residues: CSVNGGTDTQYF. The CDR3 DNA follows: TGCAGCGTCAACGGGGGCACAGATACGCAGTATTTT.

J is TRBJ2-7 and V is TRBV11-1, with 11 bases lining up with TRBD1. This CDR3 contains 16 residues. Trimming cost V 5 bases and J 3 bases; bases outside gene matches: 9. The germline gives CDR1 SGHAT, CDR2 FQDESV (reference sequence). CDR3 nucleotides: TGTGCCAGCAGCCAACCTCCGGGACAGGGGGTCTACGAGCAGTACTTC. Its translation is CASSQPPGQGVYEQYF. The complete variable domain, with remaining parts taken from reference TRBV11-1 and TRBJ2-7, reads EAEVAQSPRYKITEKSQAVAFWCDPISGHATLYWYRQILGQGPELLVQFQDESVVDDSQLPKDRFSAERLKGVDSTLKIQPAELGDSAMYLCASSQPPGQGVYEQYFGPGTRLTVT.

The CDR3 DNA reads as TGTGCCAGCAGCCAAGAGTCGGGACTAGCGGACGAGCAGTACTTC. This codes for CASSQESGLADEQYF. The chain links TRBV4-2 to TRBJ2-7, with TRBD2 matching over 11 bases. Per the germline V gene, CDR1 is LGHNA and CDR2 is YNFKEQ. CDR3 length: 15 amino acids. V was clipped by 0 bases and J by 5 bases; unmatched bases: 3.

The V gene is TRBV7-4, the J gene TRBJ1-5, with D unclear. Germline CDR1 and CDR2: SGHVT and SQSDAQ. There are 16 residues in the CDR3. V shed 4 bases and J shed 4 bases, with 17 bases lying between them. The CDR3 nucleotides read TGTGCCAGCAGCTCCCCGCAACACCATCCAAATCAGCCCCAGCATTTT. It yields the protein CASSSPQHHPNQPQHF. The full variable domain, in which reference TRBV7-4 and TRBJ1-5 provide the parts outside the CDR3, is GAGVSQSPRYKVAKRGRDVALRCDSISGHVTLYWYRQTLGQGSEVLTYSQSDAQRDKSGRPSGRFSAERPERSVSTLKIQRTEQGDSAVYLCASSSPQHHPNQPQHFGDGTRLSIL.

Turning to this clone: The same CDR3 is also encoded by other DNA sequences in this sample. The chain links TRBV30 to TRBJ1-5; D might be TRBD1 (5 bases). The CDR3 runs to 13 residues. Looked up from germline, CDR1 is GTSNPN and CDR2 is SVGIG (reference sequence). V lost 2 bases, J lost 2 bases, and 7 bases lay in between. The CDR3 protein is CAWSSGGNQPQHF. CDR3 sequence (DNA): TGTGCCTGGAGTTCGGGGGGCAATCAGCCCCAGCATTTT.

The chain carries TRBV15 and TRBJ2-1, with 7 bases identical to TRBD2. Trimming at V came to 7 bases and at J to 3 bases, leaving 9 bases not matched to a gene. The V gene's germline CDR1 is LNHNV and CDR2 YYDKDF (reference sequence). The CDR3 is 15 residues long. The CDR3, as DNA: TGTGCCACCATACCCCTGGGGGAGGGCTACAATGAGCAGTTCTTC. Its translation: CATIPLGEGYNEQFF.

The rearrangement joins TRBV18 to TRBJ2-2, with TRBD2 matching 13 bases. CDR1 is KGHSH, CDR2 LQKENI, per germline. V was clipped by 3 bases and J by 6 bases; unmatched bases: 4. The CDR3 contains 16 residues. CDR3 loop: CASSPGLAGVSGELFF. The CDR3 DNA reads as TGTGCCAGCTCACCCGGACTAGCGGGAGTATCCGGGGAGCTGTTTTTT.

This clone turned up a few times. The chain carries TRBV18 and TRBJ2-7; 11 nucleotides match TRBD1. The junction had 2 bases not matched to a gene; V was cut back by 4 bases and J by 6 bases. The CDR3 is 13 amino acids. Germline values: CDR1 KGHSH, CDR2 LQKENI. The CDR3 protein is CASSQDRGLEQYF. The CDR3 coding sequence is TGTGCCAGCTCACAGGACAGGGGGCTCGAGCAGTACTTC.

V is TRBV27 and J is TRBJ2-7, with a weak D call TRBD2 (5 bases). The CDR3 contains 14 residues. Trimming left V 4 bases short and J 0 bases short, with 10 bases between. Germline CDR1 MNHEY, CDR2 SMNVEV (reference sequence). The CDR3 reads CASSSTGSSYEQYF. DNA of the CDR3: TGTGCCAGCAGTTCTACGGGGTCCTCCTACGAGCAGTACTTC.

The chain joins TRBV5-1 to TRBJ2-2; 13 bases align to TRBD2. Germline-derived CDR1 and CDR2 are SGHRS and YFSETQ. V lost 4 bases and J lost 9; bases outside the gene matches: 12. This CDR3 contains 17 residues. The DNA for the CDR3 is TGCGCCAGCAGCGGGGGACTAGCGGGGCCCAAGGCCTGGGAGCTGTTTTTT. Its protein is CASSGGLAGPKAWELFF.

This sequence joins TRBV19 and TRBJ2-7; 7 nucleotides line up with TRBD2. V lost 8 bases and J lost 1; bases outside the gene matches: 2. The germline CDR1 and CDR2 sequences are LNHDA and SQIVND (reference sequence). The CDR3 sequence is 12 residues long. The chain's CDR3 is CASAGGSYEQYF. Written as DNA, the CDR3 is TGTGCCAGTGCCGGGGGGTCCTACGAGCAGTACTTC. Drawing the rest from reference TRBV19 and TRBJ2-7, the complete variable domain is DGGITQSPKYLFRKEGQNVTLSCEQNLNHDAMYWYRQDPGQGLRLIYYSQIVNDFQKGDIAEGYSVSREKKESFPLTVTSAQKNPTAFYLCASAGGSYEQYFGPGTRLTVT.

V and J are TRBV6-6 and TRBJ2-2, with TRBD1 matching over 8 bases. The CDR3 spans 15 residues. CDR1 and CDR2 from the germline V gene are MNHNY and SVGAGI (reference sequence). The V and J ends lost 0 bases and 6 bases, in that order; junction bases with no gene match: 3. CDR3 coding DNA: TGTGCCAGCAGTTACTCGGTACAGGGGGCCGGGGAGCTGTTTTTT. Translating gives CASSYSVQGAGELFF.

The chain combines TRBV2 with TRBJ2-2; 11 bases are a match to TRBD2. The germline V gene encodes CDR1 SNHLY and CDR2 FYNNEI. Trimming at V came to 5 bases and at J to 9 bases, leaving 11 bases not matched to a gene. This CDR3 has 16 residues. In DNA form, the CDR3 reads TGTGCCAGCAGTACCGGGACTAGCGGCGTGGGTTGGGAGCTGTTTTTT. Protein sequence: CASSTGTSGVGWELFF.

V is TRBV19 and J is TRBJ1-2; 9 nucleotides match TRBD1. CDR3 size: 13 residues. J was trimmed by 4 bases and V by 6 bases; bases with no gene match: 3. Looked up from germline, CDR1 is LNHDA and CDR2 is SQIVND (reference sequence). CDR3 in DNA: TGTGCCAGTAGCAGGACAGGGGTCTATGGCTACACCTTC. It codes for CASSRTGVYGYTF. The full variable domain, completed using reference TRBV19 and TRBJ1-2, is DGGITQSPKYLFRKEGQNVTLSCEQNLNHDAMYWYRQDPGQGLRLIYYSQIVNDFQKGDIAEGYSVSREKKESFPLTVTSAQKNPTAFYLCASSRTGVYGYTFGSGTRLTVV.

This chain connects TRBV4-1 to TRBJ2-7; 8 bases match TRBD2. The CDR3 length is 15 residues. Germline assignment: CDR1 MGHRA and CDR2 YSYEKL. With V trimmed by 3 bases and J by 4 bases, 8 bases remained unmatched. The CDR3 sequence is CASSHRGLGRYEQYF. The CDR3 DNA follows: TGCGCCAGCAGCCATCGGGGACTAGGCCGTTACGAGCAGTACTTC.

The genes are TRBV9 and TRBJ2-5; a possible D gene is TRBD2 (5 bases). CDR3 length equals 17 residues. Germline V CDR1 and CDR2: SGDLS, YYNGEE. Trimming left V 2 bases short and J 1 base short, with 18 bases between. This CDR3 is CASSVSPITGFQETQYF. The CDR3 coding sequence is TGTGCCAGCAGCGTGTCCCCCATTACGGGGTTCCAAGAGACCCAGTACTTC.

The genes are TRBV9 and TRBJ1-2, with 7 bases identical to TRBD1. CDR3 length: 12 amino acids. The J segment lost 8 bases and the V segment lost 3 bases, leaving 4 bases of the junction unmatched. CDR1 is SGDLS and CDR2 is YYNGEE in the germline V gene. The CDR3 nucleotides are TGTGCCAGCAGCGGACAGGGTGAAGGCTACACCTTC. It is translated as CASSGQGEGYTF.

V and J are TRBV11-2 and TRBJ2-1; 9 bases match TRBD1. This CDR3 region has 15 residues. V dropped 4 bases and J dropped 5; count of bases not matched to a gene: 6. The germline CDR1 and CDR2 sequences are SGHAT and FQNNGV. The CDR3 loop reads CASSSPGQGDNEQFF. The CDR3 bases are TGTGCCAGCAGCTCACCGGGACAGGGCGACAATGAGCAGTTCTTC.

V gene TRBV3-1 (or the pseudogene TRBV3-2) combines with J gene TRBJ1-3, with D maybe TRBD1 (5 bases). Germline V gene sequence: CDR1 LGHDT, CDR2 YNNKEL (reference sequence). The CDR3 has 15 residues. Trimming took off 1 base at V and 2 bases at J, with 9 bases between the two ends. Here the CDR3 reads CASSQVWGTGNTIYF. The CDR3 DNA sequence: TGTGCCAGCAGCCAAGTCTGGGGCACTGGAAACACCATATATTTT.

This chain uses TRBV29-1 with TRBJ1-1; D possibly corresponds to TRBD1 (5 bases). This CDR3 has 15 amino acids. CDR1 and CDR2 from the germline V gene are SQVTM and ANQGSEA. V lost 7 bases, J lost 1 base, and 19 bases lay in between. The CDR3 spells CSAREGLDKNTEAFF. CDR3 in DNA: TGCAGCGCTAGGGAGGGACTCGACAAGAACACTGAAGCTTTCTTT.

The chain couples TRBV19 to TRBJ2-3; possible D gene TRBD1, 6 bases. The V end was cut by 4 bases, the J end by 1 base, with 15 bases between. CDR1 and CDR2 (germline): LNHDA, SQIVND (reference sequence). CDR3 length: 16 residues. The CDR3 DNA is TGTGCCAGTAGTACAGGGACATCTATACGCACAGATACGCAGTATTTT. It yields the protein CASSTGTSIRTDTQYF.

This chain connects TRBV20-1 to TRBJ2-7, with 12 bases matching TRBD2. This CDR3 spans 15 amino acids. Trimming at V came to 3 bases and at J to 3 bases, leaving 6 bases not matched to a gene. Germline assignment: CDR1 DFQATT and CDR2 SNEGSKA (reference sequence). CDR3 in DNA: TGCAGTGCTAGTGTCCTAGCGGGGGGGAGCTACGAGCAGTACTTC. It translates to CSASVLAGGSYEQYF.

The chain is built from TRBV18 and TRBJ1-2; no firm D call. Germline V lookup: CDR1 KGHSH, CDR2 LQKENI. The CDR3 totals 16 residues. Trimming took 0 bases from V and 4 from J, leaving 15 bases between them. The CDR3 sequence: CASSPPAAGLGYGYTF. Written as DNA, the CDR3 is TGTGCCAGCTCACCACCGGCTGCAGGCTTGGGCTATGGCTACACCTTC.